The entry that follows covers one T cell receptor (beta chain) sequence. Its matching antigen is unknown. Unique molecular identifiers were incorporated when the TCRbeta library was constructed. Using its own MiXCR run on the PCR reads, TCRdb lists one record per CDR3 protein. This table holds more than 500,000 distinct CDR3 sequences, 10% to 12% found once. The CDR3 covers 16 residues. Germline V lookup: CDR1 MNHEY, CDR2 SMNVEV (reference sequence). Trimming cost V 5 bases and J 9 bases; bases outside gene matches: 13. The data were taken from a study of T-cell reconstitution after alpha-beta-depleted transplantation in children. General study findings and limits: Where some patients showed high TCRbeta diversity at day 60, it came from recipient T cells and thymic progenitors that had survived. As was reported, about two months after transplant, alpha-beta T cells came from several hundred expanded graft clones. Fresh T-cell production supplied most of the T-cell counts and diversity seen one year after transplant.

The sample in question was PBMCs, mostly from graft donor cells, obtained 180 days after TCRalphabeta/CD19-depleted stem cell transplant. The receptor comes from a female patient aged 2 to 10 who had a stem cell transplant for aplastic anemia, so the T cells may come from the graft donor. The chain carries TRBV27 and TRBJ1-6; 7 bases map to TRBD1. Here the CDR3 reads CASSPTTGLVGSPLHF. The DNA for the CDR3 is TGTGCCAGCAGTCCGACGACAGGGTTGGTCGGTTCACCCCTCCACTTT.